This TCR beta chain was found in a study of blood T cell repertoires in COVID-19 (dated by TCRdb to 2020 to 2022). For the study in its entirety: Samples from collaborators originated in the United States, Italy and Spain and spanned both the acute and convalescent phases of COVID-19. The prospective study material was composed of cDNA or gDNA derived from T cells, B-cell-depleted T cells, or PBMCs. The dataset comprised deeply sampled blood TCRbeta repertoires from subjects exposed to, actively infected with, or recovered from COVID-19. The repertoires were made available in a free public database intended to serve as a resource for research on the immune response to SARS-CoV-2. The samples were drawn from the first 160 participants of the ongoing ImmuneRACE study and from over 950 subjects provided by 6 global collaborators. The sample metadata nearly always contained a de-identified subject ID, COVID-19 status, age in years and sex. HLA class I and class II types, where available, came from metadata supplied by the sample provider rather than from assay-based typing.

This clone was counted a single time. Its antigen is unknown. No much larger clone exists at a distance of one base, and base qualities are not known. TCRbeta CDR3 regions were amplified from genomic DNA by means of the immunoSEQ Assay, a bias-controlled multiplex PCR. As for the authors' bioinformatics: The number of nucleated cells in each sample was estimated by amplification of reference gene primers within the assay. To quantify the absolute abundance of each unique TCRbeta CDR3 rearrangement, sequence reads were collapsed and filtered. For each sample, productive Simpson clonality was calculated as the square root of Simpson's diversity index across productive rearrangements. TCRdb's version of the immuneACCESS table is confined to in-frame rearrangements and falls short of the full clone set. An unresolved V gene accounts for under half of the shortfall where checked; the remainder is of unknown origin. That table furnishes V, J and clone size, whereas the DNA furnished D and trimming. This sample gives hundreds of thousands of clones in total; about nine tenths of them show up just once. Around 1.5% of the sample belongs to the ten largest clones.

The full study reports these points: The amount of clinical and demographic metadata varied by source and participant and was provided uncurated.

CDR1 and CDR2, per the germline V gene, are SGHDN and FVKESK. V was cut back by 4 bases and J by 3 bases, leaving a gap of 13 bases between them. Reading from cysteine to phenylalanine, the CDR3 counts 14 amino acids. Just CDR3 DNA is preserved here, 42 bases in frame from base 1. Another Seattle source contributed samples from volunteer blood donors who had recovered from COVID-19. Collaborating institutions collected whole blood in K2EDTA tubes following their own protocols. Collaborator samples were shipped for TCRbeta analysis as frozen whole blood, isolated PBMCs, or DNA extracted from either sample type.

Input material: peripheral blood. The chain links TRBV14 with TRBJ2-7; perhaps TRBD1 is the D gene, with 5 bases matching. This clonotype originated in a woman aged 35 to 49 who had recovered from COVID-19. The bases are TGTGCCAGCAGCCCCTGGGGCAGTAGCTACGAGCAGTACTTC. This translates into CASSPWGSSYEQYF.